This T cell receptor (beta chain) comes out of a study of cytomegalovirus exposure and HLA in healthy donors. General observations from the study: The authors enumerated around 150 TCR beta chains as linked to cytomegalovirus. Segments of the TCR beta V type were, in most cases, productive about 87% or about 30% of the time in an earlier analysis.

13 Jbeta primers and 60 Vbeta primers were used for the PCR. Data came from immunoSEQ multiplex PCR; TCRdb stores just in-frame clones and leaves some out. The table records roughly 120,000 clones, around 70% of them present only once. As regards this clone: Its antigen is unknown.

The CDR3 covers 14 residues. Trimming left V 9 bases short and J 0 bases short, with 14 bases between. Germline CDR1 LNHDA, CDR2 SQIVND (reference sequence). The source is a woman aged 40 to 50 in good health and CMV-seronegative. This chain links TRBV19 with TRBJ1-1, with D unclear. The sample was PBMCs. Here the CDR3 reads CASTSGEMNTEAFF. The CDR3, as DNA: TGTGCCAGCACCTCCGGGGAGATGAACACTGAAGCTTTCTTT.